This TCR beta chain is from a study of blood T cell repertoires in COVID-19. The wider study: Sources were T cells, B-cell-depleted T cells, or PBMCs; the material itself was cDNA or gDNA.

The CDR3 has 17 residues. With 0 bases removed from V and 5 bases from J, the gap between germline ends came to 20 bases. Germline CDR1 GTSNPN, CDR2 SVGIG (reference sequence). The assay was immunoSEQ multiplex PCR, and TCRdb's table has in-frame clones only and misses some. The sample includes 30,000 to 40,000 clones, roughly 85% seen only once; the top ten take approximately 40%. This receptor was identified in a man between 60 and 75 years old with active or convalescent COVID-19. Sequencing used peripheral blood. The V and J genes are TRBV30 and TRBJ2-1; maybe TRBD2 (5 bases). DNA of the CDR3: TGTGCCTGGAGTGTACGTTTCGGCGGACTTACAAACAATGAGCAGTTCTTC. It codes for CAWSVRFGGLTNNEQFF.